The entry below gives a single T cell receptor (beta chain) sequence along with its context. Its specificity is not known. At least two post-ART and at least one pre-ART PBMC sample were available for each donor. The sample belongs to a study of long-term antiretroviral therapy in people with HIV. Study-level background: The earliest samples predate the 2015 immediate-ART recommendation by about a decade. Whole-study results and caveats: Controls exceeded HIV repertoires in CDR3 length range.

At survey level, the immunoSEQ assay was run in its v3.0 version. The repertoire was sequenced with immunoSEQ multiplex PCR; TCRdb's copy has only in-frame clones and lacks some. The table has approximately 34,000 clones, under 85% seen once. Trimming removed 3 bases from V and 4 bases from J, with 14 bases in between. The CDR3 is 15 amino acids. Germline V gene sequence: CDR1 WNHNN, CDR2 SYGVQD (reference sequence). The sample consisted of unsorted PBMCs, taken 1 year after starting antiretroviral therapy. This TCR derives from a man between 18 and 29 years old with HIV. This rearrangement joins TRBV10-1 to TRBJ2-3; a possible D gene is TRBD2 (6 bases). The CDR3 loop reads CASSDLGRAADTQYF. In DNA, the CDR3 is TGCGCCAGCAGTGACCTCGGGAGAGCTGCAGATACGCAGTATTTT.